These 24 T cell receptor beta chains came from one sample sequenced in a study of T cells in Graves' hyperthyroidism and ophthalmopathy. The source material, RNA transcripts, was used to amplify TCR beta CDR3 regions. HTBI primers drove first-round RT-PCR of the TCR CDR3. TCRdb passed the multiplex PCR reads through MiXCR, listing each CDR3 protein once. This table has about 690,000 distinct CDR3 sequences, around 16% appearing once. Sequencing was performed on blood. The receptors come from a man in his fifties or sixties with Graves' hyperthyroidism.

The sample holds a few counts of this clonotype. The CDR3 loop reads CSARDLLGRANYGYTF. CDR3 in DNA: TGCAGTGCTAGAGATTTGTTGGGCAGGGCGAACTATGGCTACACCTTC. This rearrangement joins TRBV20-1 to TRBJ1-2; weak D call: TRBD1 (5 bases). This CDR3 is built from 16 residues. Trimming removed 0 bases at V and 2 bases at J, with 16 bases between. CDR1 and CDR2 (germline): DFQATT, SNEGSKA (reference sequence).

This clonotype occurred a few times. V is TRBV18 and J is TRBJ1-2; 9 nucleotides agree with TRBD1. V shed 4 bases and J 7 bases; nucleotides not matched to a gene: 10. Germline V gives CDR1 KGHSH, CDR2 LQKENI. The length of the CDR3 is 15 residues. The CDR3 nucleotides read TGTGCCAGCTCACAACCGGGACAGGGATCGCTTGGCTACACCTTC. This sequence encodes CASSQPGQGSLGYTF.

The chain carries TRBV20-1 and TRBJ2-2; D uncertain. This CDR3 is 15 amino acids long. Germline loops: CDR1 DFQATT, CDR2 SNEGSKA (reference sequence). V dropped 2 bases and J dropped 5 bases, with 15 bases sitting between them. The CDR3 reads CSARPSFQRTGELFF. The CDR3 region has the DNA TGCAGTGCTAGACCAAGTTTTCAGAGGACCGGGGAGCTGTTTTTT.

This clonotype has a count of ten or more. The V and J genes are TRBV6-1 and TRBJ2-1; 10 bases are shared with TRBD2. CDR1 MNHNS and CDR2 SASEGT come from the germline V gene. V gave up 8 bases and J gave up 5 bases; unmatched junction bases: 3. This CDR3 comprises 13 residues. The CDR3 DNA sequence: TGTGCCAGCCGGACTAGCGGAAACAATGAGCAGTTCTTC. The encoded protein is CASRTSGNNEQFF.

This clonotype showed up just a few times. The CDR3 region is CASSQESWGRTYEQYF. CDR3 nucleotides: TGTGCCAGCAGCCAAGAGAGTTGGGGACGGACCTACGAGCAGTACTTC. The rearrangement joins TRBV14 to TRBJ2-7; D tentatively fits TRBD1 or TRBD2 (5 bases each). Germline CDR1 SGHDN, CDR2 FVKESK. CDR3 length equals 16 residues. The V end was cut by 0 bases, the J end by 2 bases, with 14 bases between.

There are a few counts of this clonotype. Sequence at one end of the junction differs from germline and may be a read error. The genes are TRBV27 and TRBJ2-7; 11 bases align to TRBD2. CDR3 length: 16 amino acids. Germline CDR1 is MNHEY and CDR2 is SMNVEV (reference sequence). The CDR3: CANSMTSSGRLYEQYF. CDR3 nucleotides: TGTGCCAACAGTATGACTTCTAGCGGGAGGCTTTACGAGCAGTACTTC.

This clonotype was observed a handful of times. The chain combines TRBV11-2 with TRBJ2-7; 15 nucleotides align to TRBD2. Germline V lookup: CDR1 SGHAT, CDR2 FQNNGV. The junction had 15 bases not matched to a gene; V was cut back by 5 bases and J by 4 bases. The CDR3 contains 19 residues. Here the CDR3 reads CASSQVRGLAGGSTYEQYF. The CDR3 DNA is TGTGCCAGCAGCCAAGTGAGGGGACTAGCGGGAGGTAGCACGTACGAGCAGTACTTC. Variable domain in full (rest from reference TRBV11-2 and TRBJ2-7): EAGVAQSPRYKIIEKRQSVAFWCNPISGHATLYWYQQILGQGPKLLIQFQNNGVVDDSQLPKDRFSAERLKGVDSTLKIQPAKLEDSAVYLCASSQVRGLAGGSTYEQYFGPGTRLTVT.

The chain recombines TRBV5-1 with TRBJ2-5, with 7 positions matching TRBD2. CDR3 length: 17 amino acids. V trimming: 3 bases; J trimming: 2 bases; junction bases outside the gene matches: 13. Per the germline V gene, CDR1 is SGHRS and CDR2 is YFSETQ. This CDR3 is CASSYSTGTNQQETQYF. CDR3 bases: TGCGCCAGCAGCTATTCAACCGGGACTAACCAACAAGAGACCCAGTACTTC.

This clonotype was recorded at least ten times. The V gene is TRBV6-5, the J gene TRBJ2-2, with D possibly TRBD2 on 6 matching bases. This CDR3 spans 18 amino acids. Germline loops: CDR1 MNHEY, CDR2 SVGAGI. Between the trimmed V and J ends, which lost 0 bases and 0 bases, there was a span of 14 bases. CDR3 DNA: TGTGCCAGCAGTTACTCGAACCCGGCTAGCGCGAACACCGGGGAGCTGTTTTTT. This sequence encodes CASSYSNPASANTGELFF.

This chain joins TRBV11-3 and TRBJ1-6, with 7 bases lining up with TRBD1. Germline CDR1 SGHNT, CDR2 YENEEA. With 5 bases clipped from V and 5 bases from J, the junction kept 6 bases outside the gene matches. The CDR3 is made up of 15 amino acids. CDR3 DNA sequence: TGTGCCAGCAGCCCTCTACAGGGGAATAATTCACCCCTCCACTTT. Protein product: CASSPLQGNNSPLHF.

This clonotype was found a few times. V and J are TRBV27 and TRBJ2-3, with 7 bases matching TRBD2. This CDR3 contains 14 residues. The germline gives CDR1 MNHEY, CDR2 SMNVEV (reference sequence). The V and J ends lost 3 bases and 4 bases, in that order; junction bases with no gene match: 4. This chain's CDR3 is CASSFSREADTQYF. CDR3 DNA sequence: TGTGCCAGCAGTTTTAGTCGGGAGGCAGATACGCAGTATTTT.

In its sample, this clonotype was seen a few times. The chain links TRBV18 to TRBJ1-1, with 11 bases fitting TRBD1. Germline CDR1 is KGHSH and CDR2 is LQKENI. This CDR3 spans 15 amino acids. With 3 bases clipped from V and 5 bases from J, the junction kept 5 bases outside the gene matches. CDR3 protein: CASSPRDRGRTEAFF. CDR3 coding DNA: TGTGCCAGCTCACCGAGGGACAGGGGGAGGACTGAAGCTTTCTTT.

Comments on this clonotype: The junction shows a germline mismatch at one end, possibly a read error. The chain is built from TRBV27 and TRBJ2-1; no clear D. This CDR3 is built from 13 residues. Germline V gene lookup returns CDR1 MNHEY and CDR2 SMNVEV (reference sequence). In DNA, the CDR3 is TGTGCCAGCGGTTTCCTGGACCCTCCACAGCAGTTCTTC. This translates into CASGFLDPPQQFF.

This clonotype was recorded many times. The genes are TRBV19 and TRBJ1-5; perhaps TRBD1 as D (5 bases). The CDR3 length is 15 residues. Per the germline V gene, CDR1 is LNHDA and CDR2 is SQIVND (reference sequence). Trimming removed 6 bases at V and 0 bases at J, with 12 bases between. CDR3 residues: CASRNAGYSNQPQHF. CDR3 DNA sequence: TGTGCCAGTAGGAATGCAGGGTATAGCAATCAGCCCCAGCATTTT.

As regards this clonotype: The CDR3 carries no conserved terminal phenylalanine or tryptophan, so it likely arises from a read error. The V and J genes are TRBV2 and TRBJ1-3; the D gene is possibly TRBD1 (6 bases). This CDR3 has 16 amino acids. V was trimmed by 6 bases and J by 0 bases, leaving 15 bases between them. Germline V gene sequence: CDR1 SNHLY, CDR2 FYNNEI. The CDR3 DNA reads TGTGCCAGCAGCCCATTGGGGGGCCACTCTGGAAACACCATATATTAT. Translated: CASSPLGGHSGNTIYY.

The rearrangement joins TRBV27 to TRBJ1-2; TRBD1 aligns across 8 bases. Germline CDR1 and CDR2: MNHEY and SMNVEV (reference sequence). The CDR3 is 15 amino acids. The junction had 10 bases not matched to a gene; V was cut back by 6 bases and J by 4 bases. CDR3 protein: CASSPGQGHLYGYTF. The CDR3 DNA reads TGTGCCAGCAGCCCAGGACAGGGTCATCTCTATGGCTACACCTTC.

In its sample, this clonotype was seen a few times. As DNA, the CDR3 is TGTGCCAGCAGCGACATTGGTATTGGTGTCGATGAGCAGTTCTTC. Encoded protein: CASSDIGIGVDEQFF. The V call is TRBV6-4, the J call TRBJ2-1, with no clear D. Germline CDR1 reads MRHNA; CDR2 reads SNTAGT. This CDR3 is built from 15 residues. V was pared by 6 bases and J by 8 bases, with 20 bases between.

The chain carries TRBV19 and TRBJ2-3, with 9 bases matching TRBD1. The CDR3 has 19 residues. V shed 5 bases, J shed 3 bases, and the junction held 18 bases outside the gene matches. Per germline, CDR1 LNHDA and CDR2 SQIVND (reference sequence). CDR3 sequence (DNA): TGTGCCAGTAGTCATGTACAGCCGGGACAGGGCAGGACGACAGATACGCAGTATTTT. Its protein product is CASSHVQPGQGRTTDTQYF.

A few counts support this clonotype. At one end, the junction sequence differs from germline, possibly due to a read error. The chain employs TRBV27 and TRBJ2-1, with 10 nucleotides matching TRBD2. The CDR3 is made up of 17 amino acids. Germline CDR1 and CDR2: MNHEY and SMNVEV (reference sequence). The CDR3 DNA reads as TGTGCCAGCAGTCTATCATCCCTAGCGGGAGAGACCAATGAGCAGTTCTTC. Residues: CASSLSSLAGETNEQFF.

This clonotype occurred many times. This chain uses TRBV19 with TRBJ1-1; 11 bases match TRBD1. The CDR3 extends over 14 amino acids. Germline loops: CDR1 LNHDA, CDR2 SQIVND (reference sequence). V lost 5 bases to trimming and J lost 5 bases; unmatched junction nucleotides: 4. Written as DNA, the CDR3 is TGTGCCAGTAGTCACGGGACAGGGGGAACTGAAGCTTTCTTT. Its translation is CASSHGTGGTEAFF.

This clonotype turned up a few times. This sequence joins TRBV15 and TRBJ2-1; 10 nucleotides match TRBD2. The CDR3 spans 16 residues. With V trimmed by 1 base and J by 8 bases, 8 bases remained unmatched. Per germline, CDR1 LNHNV and CDR2 YYDKDF (reference sequence). CDR3 amino acids: CATSRGGIAGGHEQFF. CDR3 nucleotide sequence: TGTGCCACCAGCAGAGGTGGGATAGCGGGAGGACATGAGCAGTTCTTC.

This clonotype was detected many times. The V call is TRBV6-1, the J call TRBJ2-1; possibly TRBD1 for D (6 bases). V shed 2 bases and J shed 2 bases, with 13 bases lying between them. Looked up from germline, CDR1 is MNHNS and CDR2 is SASEGT. CDR3 length: 16 residues. CDR3 sequence: CASSELDRHTYNEQFF. CDR3 bases: TGTGCCAGCAGTGAACTCGACAGGCATACCTACAATGAGCAGTTCTTC.

With regard to this clonotype: As the CDR3 is not closed by the conserved phenylalanine or tryptophan, this likely results from a read error. V is TRBV15 and J is TRBJ2-6; no firm D call. With 3 bases removed from V and 0 bases from J, the gap between germline ends came to 15 bases. The germline CDR1 and CDR2 sequences are LNHNV and YYDKDF (reference sequence). This CDR3 has 18 amino acids. The CDR3 here is CATSSRTHFPSGANVLTV. CDR3 bases: TGTGCCACCAGCAGTCGTACGCACTTCCCCTCTGGGGCCAACGTCCTGACTGTC.

This clonotype was observed a few times. This CDR3 is CASSLGFKTWVGYNEQFF. The CDR3 DNA reads as TGTGCCAGCAGCTTAGGATTCAAGACTTGGGTGGGTTACAATGAGCAGTTCTTC. The V gene is TRBV11-3, the J gene TRBJ2-1; D is unclear. This CDR3 is built from 18 residues. Per germline, CDR1 SGHNT and CDR2 YENEEA. Trimming left V 1 base short and J 4 bases short, with 20 bases between. Based on the CDR3 plus reference TRBV11-3 and TRBJ2-1, the full variable domain is EAGVVQSPRYKIIEKKQPVAFWCNPISGHNTLYWYLQNLGQGPELLIRYENEEAVDDSQLPKDRFSAERLKGVDSTLKIQPAELGDSAVYLCASSLGFKTWVGYNEQFFGPGTRLTVL.